A single sample is the source of the 17 T cell receptor beta chains below, sequenced in a study of cytomegalovirus exposure and HLA in healthy donors. The PCR used 60 Vbeta and 13 Jbeta primers. Produced via immunoSEQ multiplex PCR; TCRdb's table is partial and in-frame only. The table has around 200,000 clones, 82% seen once. The material sequenced was PBMCs. These receptors all stem from a man aged 40-50 years in good health and CMV-seropositive.

A single count supports this clone. The V gene is TRBV5-1, the J gene TRBJ2-3; 14 bases match TRBD2. CDR1 is SGHRS and CDR2 is YFSETQ in the germline V gene. V trimming: 4 bases; J trimming: 5 bases; junction bases outside the gene matches: 12. This CDR3 contains 18 residues. CDR3 in amino acids: CASSPKRLGLAGVDTQYF. CDR3 bases: TGCGCCAGCAGCCCGAAGAGATTGGGACTAGCGGGGGTAGATACGCAGTATTTT.

This sequence joins TRBV30 and TRBJ2-7; TRBD1 agrees at 8 bases. In germline, CDR1 is GTSNPN, CDR2 SVGIG (reference sequence). The CDR3 consists of 13 residues. The ends lost 5 bases at V and 5 bases at J; junction bases unmatched: 8. The CDR3 is CAWATGVQNEQYV. The CDR3 bases are TGTGCCTGGGCGACAGGGGTACAGAACGAGCAGTACGTC.

The chain is built from TRBV30 and TRBJ2-1, with D uncertain. The CDR3 covers 13 residues. V lost 0 bases to trimming and J lost 2 bases, with 5 bases between them. Germline V CDR1 and CDR2: GTSNPN, SVGIG (reference sequence). The CDR3 here is CAWSVLTYNEQFF. CDR3 coding DNA: TGTGCCTGGAGTGTACTTACCTACAATGAGCAGTTCTTC.

The CDR3, as DNA: TGTGCCAGCAGCCAAGGCTTCCGGGAGCAGTACGTC. Its protein is CASSQGFREQYV. V and J are TRBV14 and TRBJ2-7, with no clear D. V was trimmed by 1 base and J by 7 bases, leaving 8 bases between them. The CDR3 extends over 12 amino acids. CDR1 is SGHDN and CDR2 is FVKESK in the germline V gene.

The chain couples TRBV30 to TRBJ1-2; D is possibly TRBD1 (5 bases). Germline CDR1 is GTSNPN and CDR2 is SVGIG (reference sequence). V was clipped by 5 bases and J by 5 bases, with 15 bases between them. There are 13 residues in the CDR3. This CDR3 reads CAWGGTGSYGYTF. For the CDR3, the DNA is TGTGCCTGGGGAGGGACCGGTAGTTATGGCTACACCTTC.

This clone was counted only a few times. J is TRBJ1-1 and V is TRBV25-1; TRBD1 matches at 7 bases. Trimming took 6 bases from V and 1 from J; bases not matched to a gene: 5. The length of the CDR3 is 14 residues. Germline-derived CDR1 and CDR2 are MGHDK and SYGVNS. CDR3 region: CASSSQGENTEAFF. DNA for the CDR3: TGTGCCAGCAGCTCTCAGGGGGAGAACACTGAAGCTTTCTTT.

In its sample, this clone was seen a few times. The chain joins TRBV14 to TRBJ1-1; D unclear. The CDR3 spans 13 residues. Germline V gives CDR1 SGHDN, CDR2 FVKESK. Trimming left V 0 bases short and J 8 bases short, with 10 bases between. CDR3 DNA sequence: TGTGCCAGCAGCCAAGATGGCACAGACGAAGCTTTCTTT. As protein: CASSQDGTDEAFF.

This chain joins TRBV19 and TRBJ1-5; TRBD1 aligns across 10 bases. The CDR3 is 16 residues long. V was pared by 4 bases and J by 5 bases, with 8 bases of the junction left unmatched. In germline, CDR1 is LNHDA, CDR2 SQIVND (reference sequence). CDR3 region: CASSTHRTGGYQPQHF. CDR3 nucleotides: TGTGCCAGTAGTACCCACCGGACAGGGGGTTATCAGCCCCAGCATTTT.

The V and J genes are TRBV4-1 and TRBJ2-5, with 10 nucleotides matching TRBD1. Germline V gene sequence: CDR1 MGHRA, CDR2 YSYEKL. The CDR3 loop spans 15 amino acids. Losses at the gene ends were 2 bases for V and 5 bases for J; bases not matched to a gene: 5. The CDR3 DNA is TGCGCCAGCAGCCAACTGACAGGGGGCGGCGAGACCCAGTACTTC. Encoded protein: CASSQLTGGGETQYF.

The chain couples TRBV7-2 to TRBJ2-1; maybe TRBD2 (5 bases). The CDR3 totals 12 residues. Trimming pared 4 bases from V and 9 bases from J, leaving 10 bases between. Per the germline V gene, CDR1 is SGHTA and CDR2 is FQGNSA. CDR3 nucleotides: TGTGCCAGCAGCTGGGCGGCGGGTGAGCAGTTCTTC. It translates to CASSWAAGEQFF.

The genes are TRBV27 and TRBJ2-1; TRBD2 agrees at 9 bases. This CDR3 is 16 amino acids long. V shed 6 bases, J shed 6 bases, and the junction held 12 bases outside the gene matches. Germline assignment: CDR1 MNHEY and CDR2 SMNVEV (reference sequence). The CDR3 sequence: CASRYNLGLAGNEQFF. The CDR3, as DNA: TGTGCCAGCAGATACAATTTGGGACTAGCCGGCAATGAGCAGTTCTTC.

In this sample, this clone turned up once. The genes are TRBV19 and TRBJ2-1, with D possibly TRBD1 on 6 matching bases. Between the trimmed V and J ends, which lost 0 bases and 15 bases, there was a span of 15 bases. The CDR3 is 13 residues long. Germline V gives CDR1 LNHDA, CDR2 SQIVND (reference sequence). CDR3 protein: CASSIDLGQTVFF. The CDR3 bases are TGTGCCAGTAGTATAGATCTCGGACAGACCGTGTTCTTC.

This clone was seen only once. This sequence joins TRBV27 and TRBJ2-2; possibly TRBD1 for D (6 bases). V lost 5 bases and J 1 base, leaving 17 bases between the germline ends. This CDR3 region has 17 residues. Per the germline V gene, CDR1 is MNHEY and CDR2 is SMNVEV (reference sequence). DNA for the CDR3: TGTGCCAGCAGTCCACTGCGGACAGTTCGGAACACCGGGGAGCTGTTTTTT. This translates into CASSPLRTVRNTGELFF.

J is TRBJ2-2 and V is TRBV13; 8 bases line up with TRBD1. The CDR3 has 13 residues. With 6 bases clipped from V and 6 bases from J, the junction kept 3 bases outside the gene matches. Germline CDR1 is PRHDT and CDR2 is FYEKMQ (reference sequence). The CDR3 loop reads CASSSRGPGELFF. In nucleotides, the CDR3 is TGTGCCAGCAGTTCCAGGGGGCCCGGGGAGCTGTTTTTT. Combining the CDR3 with reference TRBV13 and TRBJ2-2 gives the whole variable domain AAGVIQSPRHLIKEKRETATLKCYPIPRHDTVYWYQQGPGQDPQFLISFYEKMQSDKGSIPDRFSAQQFSDYHSELNMSSLELGDSALYFCASSSRGPGELFFGEGSRLTVL.

The chain carries TRBV11-2 and TRBJ2-2, with 8 bases that match TRBD2. This CDR3 region has 16 residues. The ends lost 3 bases at V and 5 bases at J; junction bases unmatched: 8. Germline V gene data show CDR1 as SGHAT and CDR2 as FQNNGV. This chain's CDR3 is CASSFGLAGRTGELFF. CDR3 bases: TGTGCCAGCAGCTTCGGACTAGCAGGGCGGACCGGGGAGCTGTTTTTT. Combining the CDR3 with reference TRBV11-2 and TRBJ2-2 gives the whole variable domain EAGVAQSPRYKIIEKRQSVAFWCNPISGHATLYWYQQILGQGPKLLIQFQNNGVVDDSQLPKDRFSAERLKGVDSTLKIQPAKLEDSAVYLCASSFGLAGRTGELFFGEGSRLTVL.

The chain is built from TRBV27 and TRBJ2-7, with 16 bases aligning to TRBD2. This CDR3 has 18 amino acids. CDR1 MNHEY and CDR2 SMNVEV come from the germline V gene (reference sequence). J gave up 3 bases and V 5 bases, and 10 bases lay outside the gene matches. The CDR3 region has the DNA TGTGCCAGCAGTCACGAGTCCGGGACTAGCGGGAGGGTCTACGAGCAGTACTTC. Protein sequence: CASSHESGTSGRVYEQYF.

The chain carries TRBV7-8 and TRBJ2-5, with a tentative D call TRBD2 (6 bases). Germline V CDR1 and CDR2: SGHVS, FQNEAQ. V lost 3 bases to trimming and J lost 2 bases, with 19 bases between them. The CDR3 covers 17 residues. CDR3 amino acids: CASSLPEVLAAQETQYF. The CDR3 DNA follows: TGTGCCAGCAGCTTGCCCGAGGTGTTAGCGGCGCAAGAGACCCAGTACTTC.